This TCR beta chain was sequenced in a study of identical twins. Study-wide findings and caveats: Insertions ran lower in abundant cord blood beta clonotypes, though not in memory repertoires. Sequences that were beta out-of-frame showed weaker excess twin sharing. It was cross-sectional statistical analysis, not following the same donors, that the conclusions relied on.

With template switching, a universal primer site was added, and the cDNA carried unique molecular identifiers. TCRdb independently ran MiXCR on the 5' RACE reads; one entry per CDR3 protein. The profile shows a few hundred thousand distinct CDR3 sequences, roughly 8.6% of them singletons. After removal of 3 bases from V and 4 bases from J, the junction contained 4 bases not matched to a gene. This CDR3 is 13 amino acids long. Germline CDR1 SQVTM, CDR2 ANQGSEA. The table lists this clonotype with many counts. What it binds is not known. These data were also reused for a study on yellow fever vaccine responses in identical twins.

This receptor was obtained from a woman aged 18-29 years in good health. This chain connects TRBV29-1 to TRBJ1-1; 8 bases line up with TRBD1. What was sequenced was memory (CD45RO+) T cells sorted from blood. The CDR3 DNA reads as TGCAGCGTTGACAGGGGGCGCTTCACTGAAGCTTTCTTT. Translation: CSVDRGRFTEAFF.